This TCR beta chain was profiled in a study of T cell repertoires in cytomegalovirus infection. Across the whole study: Public TCR beta signatures provided an indication of both CMV infection and a matching HLA type.

Whole-study findings and limits: Ex vivo, HLA-C-restricted CMV-specific TCR beta clonotypes prevailed over the rest of the response.

Notes on this clonotype: Its antigen is unknown.

TCRdb processed the reads anew with MiXCR; each CDR3 protein has one entry. Found here are approximately 70,000 distinct CDR3 sequences, under 25% of them singletons; the top ten hold under 85%. Trimming shortened V by 2 bases and J by 7 bases, and 12 bases separated the two germline ends. CDR3 length equals 14 residues. CDR1 and CDR2 (germline): MNHEY, SMNVEV (reference sequence). The TCR sequence derives from a human donor in good health (CMV status not recorded). Some clones in this sample may be carry-over from other donors' samples. The V and J genes are TRBV27 and TRBJ2-1, with D hard to call. Sequenced input: PBMCs, sequenced either directly or after in vitro stimulation (not recorded which). The CDR3 sequence: CASSLGPRLNEQFF. The CDR3 DNA is TGTGCCAGCAGTTTAGGACCTCGGTTGAATGAGCAGTTCTTC.